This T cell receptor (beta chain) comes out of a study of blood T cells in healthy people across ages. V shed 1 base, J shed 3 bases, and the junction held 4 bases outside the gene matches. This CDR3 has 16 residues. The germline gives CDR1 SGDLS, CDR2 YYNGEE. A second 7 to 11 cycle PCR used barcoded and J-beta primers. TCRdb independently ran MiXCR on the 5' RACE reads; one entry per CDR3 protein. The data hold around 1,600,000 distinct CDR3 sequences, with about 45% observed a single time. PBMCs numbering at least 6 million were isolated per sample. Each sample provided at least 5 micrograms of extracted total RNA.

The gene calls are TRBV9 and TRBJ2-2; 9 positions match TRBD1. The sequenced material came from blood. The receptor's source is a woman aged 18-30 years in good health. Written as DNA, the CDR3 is TGTGCCAGCAGCGTACAGGACAGGGGTGACACCGGGGAGCTGTTTTTT. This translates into CASSVQDRGDTGELFF.